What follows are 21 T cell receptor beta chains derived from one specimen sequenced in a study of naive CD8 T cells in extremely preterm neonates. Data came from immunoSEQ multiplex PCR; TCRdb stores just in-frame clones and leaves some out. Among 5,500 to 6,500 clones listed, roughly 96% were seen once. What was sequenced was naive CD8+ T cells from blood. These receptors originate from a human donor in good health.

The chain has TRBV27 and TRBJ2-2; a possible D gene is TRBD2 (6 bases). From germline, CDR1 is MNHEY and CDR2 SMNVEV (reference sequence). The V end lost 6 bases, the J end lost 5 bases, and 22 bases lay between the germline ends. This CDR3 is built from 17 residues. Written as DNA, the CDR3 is TGTGCCAGCAGGCCCGGGACTTCCCTCTGGAGGACCGGGGAGCTGTTTTTT. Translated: CASRPGTSLWRTGELFF.

CDR3 DNA sequence: TGCGCCAGCAGCCGATACGAGGAGTACCAAGAGACCCAGTACTTC. This codes for CASSRYEEYQETQYF. The rearrangement links TRBV5-1 to TRBJ2-5; the D is unclear. The CDR3 totals 15 residues. V was pared by 4 bases and J by 0 bases, with 13 bases between. Germline V gives CDR1 SGHRS, CDR2 YFSETQ.

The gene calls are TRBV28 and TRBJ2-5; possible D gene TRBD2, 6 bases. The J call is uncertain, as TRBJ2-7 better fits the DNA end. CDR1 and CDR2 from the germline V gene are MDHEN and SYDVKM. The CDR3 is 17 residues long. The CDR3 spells CASSPREGGRGSYEQYF. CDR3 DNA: TGTGCCAGCAGTCCTCGCGAGGGCGGGCGGGGTTCCTACGAGCAGTACTTC.

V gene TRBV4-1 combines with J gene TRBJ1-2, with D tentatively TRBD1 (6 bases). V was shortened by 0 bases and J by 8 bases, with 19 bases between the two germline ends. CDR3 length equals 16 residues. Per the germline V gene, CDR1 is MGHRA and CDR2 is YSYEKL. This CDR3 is CASSQDLFTGTGGYTF. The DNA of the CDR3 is TGCGCCAGCAGCCAAGATCTATTTACAGGGACGGGCGGCTACACCTTC.

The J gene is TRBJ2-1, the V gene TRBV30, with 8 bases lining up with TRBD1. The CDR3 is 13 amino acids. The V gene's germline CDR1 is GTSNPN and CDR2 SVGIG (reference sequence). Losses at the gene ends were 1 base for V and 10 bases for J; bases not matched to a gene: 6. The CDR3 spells CAWSGQGTGEQFF. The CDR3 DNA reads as TGTGCCTGGAGTGGGCAGGGGACAGGCGAGCAGTTCTTC.

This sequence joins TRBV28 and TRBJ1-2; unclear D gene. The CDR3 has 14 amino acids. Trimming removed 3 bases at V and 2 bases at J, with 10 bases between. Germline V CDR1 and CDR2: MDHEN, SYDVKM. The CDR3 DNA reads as TGTGCCAGCAGTTTCCCGGCGGGGAACTATGGCTACACCTTC. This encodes CASSFPAGNYGYTF.

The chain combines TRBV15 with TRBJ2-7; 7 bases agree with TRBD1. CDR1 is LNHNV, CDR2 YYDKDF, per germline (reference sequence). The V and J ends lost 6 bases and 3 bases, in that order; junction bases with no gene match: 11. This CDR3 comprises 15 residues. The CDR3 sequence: CATRFLGTADYEQYF. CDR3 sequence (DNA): TGTGCCACCAGATTTCTTGGGACAGCTGACTACGAGCAGTACTTC.

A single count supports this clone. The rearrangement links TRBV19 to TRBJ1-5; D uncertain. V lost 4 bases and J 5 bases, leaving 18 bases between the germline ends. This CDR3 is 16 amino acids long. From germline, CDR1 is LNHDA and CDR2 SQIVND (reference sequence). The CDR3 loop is CASSSPRRGRDQPQHF. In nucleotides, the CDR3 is TGTGCCAGTAGTAGTCCACGCCGGGGTAGGGATCAGCCCCAGCATTTT.

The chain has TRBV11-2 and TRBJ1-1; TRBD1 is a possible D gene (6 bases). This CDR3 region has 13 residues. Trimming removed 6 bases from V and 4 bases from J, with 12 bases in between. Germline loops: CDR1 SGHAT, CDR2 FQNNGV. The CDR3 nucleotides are TGTGCCAGCAGACTAGGGGGGGGCACTGAAGCTTTCTTT. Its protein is CASRLGGGTEAFF.

DNA for the CDR3: TGTGCCAGCAGCCCGATGGGACAAAGACCCGTGGTC. It codes for CASSPMGQRPVV. The rearrangement uses TRBV5-6 and TRBJ2-7; maybe TRBD1 (6 bases). The CDR3 sequence is 12 residues long. Germline V lookup: CDR1 SGHDT, CDR2 YYEEEE.

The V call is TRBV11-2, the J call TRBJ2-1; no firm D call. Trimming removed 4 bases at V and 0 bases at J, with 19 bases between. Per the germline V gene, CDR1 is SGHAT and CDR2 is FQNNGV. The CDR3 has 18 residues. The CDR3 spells CASSSFLGNPSSYNEQFF. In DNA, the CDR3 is TGTGCCAGCAGCTCCTTCTTGGGCAATCCGAGCTCCTACAATGAGCAGTTCTTC.

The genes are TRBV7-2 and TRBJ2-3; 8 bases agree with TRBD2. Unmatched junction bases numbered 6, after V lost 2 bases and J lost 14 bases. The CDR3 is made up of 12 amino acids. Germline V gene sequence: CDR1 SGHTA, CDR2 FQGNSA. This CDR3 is CASSLSGGAPYF. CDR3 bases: TGTGCCAGCAGCTTATCCGGGGGGGCCCCGTATTTT. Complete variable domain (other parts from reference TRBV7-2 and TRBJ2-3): GAGVSQSPSNKVTEKGKDVELRCDPISGHTALYWYRQSLGQGLEFLIYFQGNSAPDKSGLPSDRFSAERTGGSVSTLTIQRTQQEDSAVYLCASSLSGGAPYFGPGTRLTVL.

The CDR3 spells CASVGRGVKPGANVLTF. For the CDR3, the DNA is TGTGCCAGCGTTGGACGGGGGGTTAAGCCTGGGGCCAACGTCCTGACTTTC. The rearrangement uses TRBV5-6 and TRBJ2-6; 7 bases agree with TRBD2. Germline assignment: CDR1 SGHDT and CDR2 YYEEEE. CDR3 length equals 17 residues. Losses at the gene ends were 7 bases for V and 2 bases for J; bases not matched to a gene: 12.

The CDR3 DNA follows: TGCAGCGTTTACCAGGACTATGGCTACACCTTC. This gives the protein CSVYQDYGYTF. The chain employs TRBV29-1 and TRBJ1-2; D not certain. Trimming took 5 bases from V and 3 from J, leaving 7 bases between them. Germline values: CDR1 SQVTM, CDR2 ANQGSEA. The CDR3 has 11 amino acids.

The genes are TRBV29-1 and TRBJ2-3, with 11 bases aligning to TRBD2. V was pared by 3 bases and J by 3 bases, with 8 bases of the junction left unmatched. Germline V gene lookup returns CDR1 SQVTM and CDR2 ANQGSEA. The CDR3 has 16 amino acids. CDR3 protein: CSVEVAGGLLTDTQYF. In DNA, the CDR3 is TGCAGCGTTGAGGTAGCGGGAGGGCTGTTGACAGATACGCAGTATTTT.

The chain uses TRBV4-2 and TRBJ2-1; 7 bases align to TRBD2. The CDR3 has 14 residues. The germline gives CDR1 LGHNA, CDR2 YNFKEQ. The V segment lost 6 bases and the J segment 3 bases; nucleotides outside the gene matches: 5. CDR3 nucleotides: TGTGCCAGCAGTCGGGACTACCTCTACAATGAGCAGTTCTTC. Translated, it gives CASSRDYLYNEQFF.

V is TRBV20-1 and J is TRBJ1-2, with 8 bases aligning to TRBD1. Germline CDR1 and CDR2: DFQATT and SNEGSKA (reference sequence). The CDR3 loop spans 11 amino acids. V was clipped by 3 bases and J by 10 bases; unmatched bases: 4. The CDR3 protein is CSASRTGTYTF. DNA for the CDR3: TGCAGTGCTAGCAGGACAGGGACCTACACCTTC.

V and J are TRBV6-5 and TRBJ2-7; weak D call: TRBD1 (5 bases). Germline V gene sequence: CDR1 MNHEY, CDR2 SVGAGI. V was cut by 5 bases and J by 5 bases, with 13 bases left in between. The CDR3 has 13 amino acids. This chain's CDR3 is CASSESRGHEQYF. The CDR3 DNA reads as TGTGCCAGCAGTGAATCAAGGGGCCACGAGCAGTACTTC.

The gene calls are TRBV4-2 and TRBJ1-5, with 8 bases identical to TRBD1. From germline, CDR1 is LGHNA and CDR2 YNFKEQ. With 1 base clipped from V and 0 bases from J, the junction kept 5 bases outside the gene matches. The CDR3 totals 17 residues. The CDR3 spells CASSQGDRSYSNQPQHF. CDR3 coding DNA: TGTGCCAGCAGCCAAGGGGACAGGTCGTATAGCAATCAGCCCCAGCATTTT.

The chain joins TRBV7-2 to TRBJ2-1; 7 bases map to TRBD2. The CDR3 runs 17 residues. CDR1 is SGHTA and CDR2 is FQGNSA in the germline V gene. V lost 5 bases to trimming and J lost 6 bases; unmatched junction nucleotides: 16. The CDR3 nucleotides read TGTGCCAGCAGCCCCAATCTTGGCGGGAGCCCACGCAATGAGCAGTTCTTC. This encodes CASSPNLGGSPRNEQFF. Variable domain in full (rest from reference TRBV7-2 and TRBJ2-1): GAGVSQSPSNKVTEKGKDVELRCDPISGHTALYWYRQSLGQGLEFLIYFQGNSAPDKSGLPSDRFSAERTGGSVSTLTIQRTQQEDSAVYLCASSPNLGGSPRNEQFFGPGTRLTVL.

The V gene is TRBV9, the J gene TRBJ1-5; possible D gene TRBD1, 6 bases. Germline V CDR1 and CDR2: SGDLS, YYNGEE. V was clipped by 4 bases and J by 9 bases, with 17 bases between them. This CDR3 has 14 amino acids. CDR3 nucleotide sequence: TGTGCCAGCAGCCAACAGGGCGGCAAGGGGCCCCAGCATTTT. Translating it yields CASSQQGGKGPQHF.